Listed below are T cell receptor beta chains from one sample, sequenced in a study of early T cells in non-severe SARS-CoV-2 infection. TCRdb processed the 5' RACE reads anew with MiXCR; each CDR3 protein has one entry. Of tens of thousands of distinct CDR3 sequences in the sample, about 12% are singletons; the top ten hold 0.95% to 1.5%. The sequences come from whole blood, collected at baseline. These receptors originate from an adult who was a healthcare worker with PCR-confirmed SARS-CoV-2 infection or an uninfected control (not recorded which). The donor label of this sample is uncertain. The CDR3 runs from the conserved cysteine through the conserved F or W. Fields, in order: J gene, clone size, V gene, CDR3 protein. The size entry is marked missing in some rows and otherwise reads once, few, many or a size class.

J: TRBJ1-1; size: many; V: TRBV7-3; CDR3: CASSPGGSTEAFF
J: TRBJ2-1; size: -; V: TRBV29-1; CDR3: CSVPPEIGKYNEQFF
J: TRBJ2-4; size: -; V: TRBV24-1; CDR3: CATSDPQEGIQYF
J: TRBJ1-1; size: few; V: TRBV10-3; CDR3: CAISVVGQGNTEAFF
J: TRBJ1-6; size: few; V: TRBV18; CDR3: CASSPRQAGYNSPLHF
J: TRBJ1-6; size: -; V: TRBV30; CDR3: CAWSVQDNSPLHF
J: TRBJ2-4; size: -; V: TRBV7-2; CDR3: CASSSQGFDIQYF
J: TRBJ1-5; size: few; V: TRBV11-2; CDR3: CASSLVVGGGSNQPQHF
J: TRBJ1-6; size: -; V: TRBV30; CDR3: CAWSVKFSDYNSPLHF
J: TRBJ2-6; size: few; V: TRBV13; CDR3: CASKGQTGANVLTF
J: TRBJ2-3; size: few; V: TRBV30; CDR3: CAWSVGQGLVDTQYF
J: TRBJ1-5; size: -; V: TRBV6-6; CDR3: CASSSGLQPQHF
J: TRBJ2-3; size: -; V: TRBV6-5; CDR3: CASSTLQRGTDTQYF
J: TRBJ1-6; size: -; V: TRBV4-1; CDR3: CASSQPGTGENSPLHF
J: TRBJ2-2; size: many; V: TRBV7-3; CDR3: CASSFLSGELFF
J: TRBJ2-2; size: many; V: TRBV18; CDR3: CASSPPTRQKAGELFF
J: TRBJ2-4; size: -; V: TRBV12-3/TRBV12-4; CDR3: CACRFSSGTHIQYF
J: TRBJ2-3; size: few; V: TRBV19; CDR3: CASSPGTSTDTQYF
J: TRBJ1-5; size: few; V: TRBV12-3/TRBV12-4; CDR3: CASSPTGGYQPQHF
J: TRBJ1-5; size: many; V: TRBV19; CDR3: CASWQRQGNQPQHF
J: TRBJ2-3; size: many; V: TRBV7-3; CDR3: CASAKRGGPVDTQYF
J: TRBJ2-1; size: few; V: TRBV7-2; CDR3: CASSSRLAGGRYNEQFF
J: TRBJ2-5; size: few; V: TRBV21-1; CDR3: CASSDSLGRGCMTQYF
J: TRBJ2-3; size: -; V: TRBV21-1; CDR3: CASSKGVMGVTGDTQYF
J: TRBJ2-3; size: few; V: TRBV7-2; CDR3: CASSLGTSGGQGTQYF
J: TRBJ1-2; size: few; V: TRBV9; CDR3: CASSPGAGGALFGGYTF
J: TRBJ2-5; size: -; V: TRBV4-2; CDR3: CASSPGGAGETQYF
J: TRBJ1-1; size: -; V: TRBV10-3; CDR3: CAISPRNLGTEAFF
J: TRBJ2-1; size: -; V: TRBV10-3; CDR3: CAISESMNEQFF
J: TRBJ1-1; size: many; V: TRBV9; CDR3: CASSVLMTGLPEAFF
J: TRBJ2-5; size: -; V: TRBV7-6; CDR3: CASSLWADDETQYF
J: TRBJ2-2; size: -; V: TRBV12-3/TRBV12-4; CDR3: CASIREADLIGELFF
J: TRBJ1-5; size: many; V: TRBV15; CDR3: CATSLGVAVNQPQHF
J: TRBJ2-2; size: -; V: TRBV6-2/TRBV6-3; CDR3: CASSRDRGLTGELFF
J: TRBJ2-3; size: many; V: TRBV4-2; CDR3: CASSQEGPVGSDTQYF
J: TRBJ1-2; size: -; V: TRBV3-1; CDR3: CASRTARGDSYGYTF
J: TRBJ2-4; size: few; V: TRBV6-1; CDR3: CASSDRAKNIQYF
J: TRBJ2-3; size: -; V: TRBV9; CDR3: CASSTHTDTQYF
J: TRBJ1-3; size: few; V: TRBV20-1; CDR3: CSAVGQGTYF
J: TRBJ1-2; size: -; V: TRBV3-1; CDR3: CASSRWAHGYTF
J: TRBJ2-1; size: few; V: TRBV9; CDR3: CASSPNYNEQFF
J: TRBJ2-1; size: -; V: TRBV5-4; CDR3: CASDSGGPYNEQFF
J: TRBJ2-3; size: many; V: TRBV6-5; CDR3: CASSYSLAGVTDTQYF
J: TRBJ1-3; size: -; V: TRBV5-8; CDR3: CASSLGTAFSGNTIYF
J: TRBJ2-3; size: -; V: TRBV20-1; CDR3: CSVLAGVTDTQYF
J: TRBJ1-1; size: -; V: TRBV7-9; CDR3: CASSQDPDTEAFF
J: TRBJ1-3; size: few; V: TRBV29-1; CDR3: CSVRGVAGNTIYF
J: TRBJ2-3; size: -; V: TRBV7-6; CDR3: CASSTGQRTDTQYF
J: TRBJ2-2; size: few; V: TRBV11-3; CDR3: CASSSIGTGELFF
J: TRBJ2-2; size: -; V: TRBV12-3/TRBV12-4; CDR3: CASSPRQIGELFF